The entry below describes one TCR beta chain. The CDR3 is made up of 15 amino acids. Trimming cost V 7 bases and J 0 bases; bases outside gene matches: 7. The V gene's germline CDR1 is SGHRS and CDR2 YFSETQ. This sample stems from a study of blood T cells in healthy people across ages. PCR was performed a second time for about 6 to 11 cycles using a sample-barcoded 5' primer and a J-beta primer mix. TCRdb called the 5' RACE reads again in MiXCR, with one record for every CDR3 protein. The data contain approximately 900,000 distinct CDR3 sequences, roughly 50% of them singletons. This TCR was recovered from a man aged 25 to 40 in good health. The genes are TRBV5-1 and TRBJ1-1; 9 bases fit TRBD1. Material: blood. The CDR3 is CASRIGTGLNTEAFF. The CDR3 DNA reads TGCGCCAGCCGTATCGGGACAGGGCTGAACACTGAAGCTTTCTTT.